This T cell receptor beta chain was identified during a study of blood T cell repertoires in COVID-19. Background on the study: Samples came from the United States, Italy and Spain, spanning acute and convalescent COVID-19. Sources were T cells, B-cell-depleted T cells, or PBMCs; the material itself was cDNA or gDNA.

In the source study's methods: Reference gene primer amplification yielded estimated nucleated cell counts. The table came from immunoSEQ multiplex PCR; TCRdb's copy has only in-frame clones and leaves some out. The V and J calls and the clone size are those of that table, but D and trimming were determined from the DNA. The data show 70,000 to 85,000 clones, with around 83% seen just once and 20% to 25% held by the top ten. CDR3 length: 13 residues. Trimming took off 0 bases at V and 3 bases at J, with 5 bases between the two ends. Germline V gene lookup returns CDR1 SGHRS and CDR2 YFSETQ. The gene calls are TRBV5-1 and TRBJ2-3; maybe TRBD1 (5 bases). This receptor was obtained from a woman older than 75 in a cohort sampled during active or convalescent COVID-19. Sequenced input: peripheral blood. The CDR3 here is CASSLDRTDTQYF. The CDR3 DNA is TGCGCCAGCAGCTTGGACAGGACAGATACGCAGTATTTT.